The sequence of this T cell receptor (beta chain) was determined in a study of OX40 agonist ivuxolimab in advanced cancers. This clone was detected only once. This table comes from immunoSEQ multiplex PCR, and its TCRdb copy is limited to in-frame clones, with some not included. This table holds some 79,000 clones, approximately 90% found once. Collection of blood occurred at baseline, at cycle 4 day 1, and at cycle 7 day 1. The source was CD4+ or CD8+ T cells sorted from blood, collected in a trial of the OX40 agonist ivuxolimab. This receptor was identified in an adult with an advanced solid tumor such as melanoma, head and neck, liver or kidney cancer.

CDR3 bases: TGTGCCAGCAGCTTAGGTGTGACACACACTGAAGCTTTCTTT. The encoded protein is CASSLGVTHTEAFF. This chain links TRBV7-2 with TRBJ1-1; D is undetermined. Per the germline V gene, CDR1 is SGHTA and CDR2 is FQGNSA. V was cut by 1 base and J by 3 bases, with 9 bases left in between. CDR3 length: 14 amino acids.